The 4 T cell receptor beta chains below were found in one sample sequenced in a study of cytomegalovirus exposure and HLA in healthy donors. Primers for the PCR totalled 60 Vbeta and 13 Jbeta. Sequencing was performed with immunoSEQ multiplex PCR; in TCRdb, only in-frame clones are kept and a portion is missing. Here the sample spans about 210,000 clones, more than 65% being singletons. Sample: PBMCs. All receptors derive from a man aged 40-49 years in good health and CMV-seropositive.

The J gene is TRBJ1-6, the V gene TRBV11-2, with 8 nucleotides matching TRBD1. Germline V lookup: CDR1 SGHAT, CDR2 FQNNGV. V trimming: 3 bases; J trimming: 10 bases; junction bases outside the gene matches: 5. The CDR3 contains 14 residues. The DNA of the CDR3 is TGTGCCAGCAGCTTGGACAGGGTCCGCTCACCCCTCCACTTT. Translated: CASSLDRVRSPLHF. The whole variable domain, filled in from reference TRBV11-2 and TRBJ1-6, reads EAGVAQSPRYKIIEKRQSVAFWCNPISGHATLYWYQQILGQGPKLLIQFQNNGVVDDSQLPKDRFSAERLKGVDSTLKIQPAKLEDSAVYLCASSLDRVRSPLHFGNGTRLTVT.

This clone appeared a few times. The CDR3 region is CASSFSGGDTEAFF. CDR3 in DNA: TGCGCCAGCAGCTTCAGTGGGGGGGACACTGAAGCTTTCTTT. The rearrangement joins TRBV5-1 to TRBJ1-1; weak D call: TRBD1 (5 bases). V dropped 2 bases and J dropped 3 bases, with 11 bases sitting between them. This CDR3 has 14 residues. Germline V gene lookup returns CDR1 SGHRS and CDR2 YFSETQ.

The chain employs TRBV27 and TRBJ2-3; the match to TRBD2 covers 9 bases. The CDR3 sequence is 20 residues long. V lost 9 bases and J lost 7; bases outside the gene matches: 29. Germline CDR1 MNHEY, CDR2 SMNVEV (reference sequence). The CDR3 sequence: CASPTLRQGRAGGFRNTQYF. The CDR3 DNA reads as TGTGCCAGTCCCACCCTGCGGCAGGGGCGAGCGGGAGGATTCAGGAATACGCAGTATTTT.

This sequence joins TRBV2 and TRBJ2-3; no clear D gene. Germline CDR1 and CDR2: SNHLY and FYNNEI. The V end lost 0 bases, the J end lost 6 bases, and 10 bases lay between the germline ends. There are 14 residues in the CDR3. This chain's CDR3 is CASSEALVADTQYF. The CDR3 nucleotides read TGTGCCAGCAGTGAAGCGCTGGTCGCGGATACGCAGTATTTT.